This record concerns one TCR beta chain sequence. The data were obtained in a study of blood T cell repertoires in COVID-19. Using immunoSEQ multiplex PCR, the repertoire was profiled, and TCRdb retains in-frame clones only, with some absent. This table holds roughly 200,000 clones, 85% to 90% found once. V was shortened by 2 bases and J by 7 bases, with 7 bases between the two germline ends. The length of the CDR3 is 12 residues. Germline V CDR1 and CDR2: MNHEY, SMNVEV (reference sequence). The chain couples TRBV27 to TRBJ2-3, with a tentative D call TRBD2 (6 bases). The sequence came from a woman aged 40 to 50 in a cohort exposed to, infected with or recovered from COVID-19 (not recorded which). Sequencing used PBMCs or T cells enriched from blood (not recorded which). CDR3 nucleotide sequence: TGTGCCAGCAGTTTAGGGGGGAATACGCAGTATTTT. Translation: CASSLGGNTQYF.